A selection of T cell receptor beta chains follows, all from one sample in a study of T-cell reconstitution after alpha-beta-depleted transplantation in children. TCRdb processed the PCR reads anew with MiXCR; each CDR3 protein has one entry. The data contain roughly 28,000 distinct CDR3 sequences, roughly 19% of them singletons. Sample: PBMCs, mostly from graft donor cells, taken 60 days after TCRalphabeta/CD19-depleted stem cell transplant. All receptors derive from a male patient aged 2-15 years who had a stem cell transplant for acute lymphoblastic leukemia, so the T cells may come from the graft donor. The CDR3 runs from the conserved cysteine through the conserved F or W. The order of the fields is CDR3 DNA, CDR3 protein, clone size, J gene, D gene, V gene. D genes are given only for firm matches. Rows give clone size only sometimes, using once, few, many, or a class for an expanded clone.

cdr3_nt: TGCAGTGCTTCCCCCGCAGGGGGCTTCAAGGAGACCCAGTACTTC
cdr3_aa: CSASPAGGFKETQYF
clone_size: few
j_call: TRBJ2-5
d_call: TRBD1
v_call: TRBV20-1

cdr3_nt: TGCGCCAGCAGCCAAGAGGAAGGCGGGGGCTTCCCCTACGAGCAGTACTTC
cdr3_aa: CASSQEEGGGFPYEQYF
clone_size: NA
j_call: TRBJ2-7
d_call: NA
v_call: TRBV4-3

cdr3_nt: TGTGCCAGCAGTTTCCCGTCGGGGCCCCAGCATTTT
cdr3_aa: CASSFPSGPQHF
clone_size: NA
j_call: TRBJ1-5
d_call: NA
v_call: TRBV6-6

cdr3_nt: TGTGCCAGCAGTTTGAGCGGGGGGGCGGGCGAGACCCAGTACTTC
cdr3_aa: CASSLSGGAGETQYF
clone_size: many
j_call: TRBJ2-5
d_call: TRBD2
v_call: TRBV12-3/TRBV12-4

cdr3_nt: TGTGCCAGCAGCCAAGATCAGTTCCAAGAGACCCAGTACTTC
cdr3_aa: CASSQDQFQETQYF
clone_size: NA
j_call: TRBJ2-5
d_call: NA
v_call: TRBV28

cdr3_nt: TGTGCCAGCAGTTTATTACTAGCGGACGCAGATACGCAGTATTTT
cdr3_aa: CASSLLLADADTQYF
clone_size: NA
j_call: TRBJ2-3
d_call: TRBD2
v_call: TRBV27

cdr3_nt: TGTGCCAGCAGCCAAACTATCAACACCGGGGAGCTGTTTTTT
cdr3_aa: CASSQTINTGELFF
clone_size: many
j_call: TRBJ2-2
d_call: NA
v_call: TRBV11-2

cdr3_nt: TGTGCCAGCAGCCCAGCGGGATGGGACAATGAGCAGTTCTTC
cdr3_aa: CASSPAGWDNEQFF
clone_size: few
j_call: TRBJ2-1
d_call: TRBD2
v_call: TRBV3-1

cdr3_nt: TGTGCCACCAGGGGACAGGGGGATAGCAATCAGCCCCAGCATTTT
cdr3_aa: CATRGQGDSNQPQHF
clone_size: NA
j_call: TRBJ1-5
d_call: TRBD1
v_call: TRBV24-1

cdr3_nt: TGTGCCAGCAGCCAAGAAAGGACTAGCGGGGGGGCCCTGGGGGAGACCCAGTACTTC
cdr3_aa: CASSQERTSGGALGETQYF
clone_size: NA
j_call: TRBJ2-5
d_call: TRBD2
v_call: TRBV3-1

cdr3_nt: TGTGCCAGCAGGTTCCCCGGAGCGGGGGTAGGGGATACGCAGTATTTT
cdr3_aa: CASRFPGAGVGDTQYF
clone_size: NA
j_call: TRBJ2-3
d_call: TRBD2
v_call: TRBV28

cdr3_nt: TGTGCCAGCAGGGGGCTTGGGGGTCAGCCCCAGCATTTT
cdr3_aa: CASRGLGGQPQHF
clone_size: NA
j_call: TRBJ1-5
d_call: NA
v_call: TRBV27

cdr3_nt: TGCAGTGCTGGAGGATTCTCCTACGAGCAGTACTTC
cdr3_aa: CSAGGFSYEQYF
clone_size: NA
j_call: TRBJ2-7
d_call: NA
v_call: TRBV20-1

cdr3_nt: TGTGCCAGCAGTGGCAGGGGGCTCGGCTATGGCTACACCTTC
cdr3_aa: CASSGRGLGYGYTF
clone_size: NA
j_call: TRBJ1-2
d_call: TRBD1
v_call: TRBV27

cdr3_nt: TGCGCCAGCAGCTTGGGACAAAACACCGGGGAGCTGTTTTTT
cdr3_aa: CASSLGQNTGELFF
clone_size: many
j_call: TRBJ2-2
d_call: NA
v_call: TRBV5-1

cdr3_nt: TGTGCCAGCAGCTTAGGCGGGTACCAAGAGACCCAGTACTTC
cdr3_aa: CASSLGGYQETQYF
clone_size: few
j_call: TRBJ2-5
d_call: NA
v_call: TRBV7-2

cdr3_nt: TGTGCCAGCAGCTTGACAGATGAAGCTTTCTTT
cdr3_aa: CASSLTDEAFF
clone_size: NA
j_call: TRBJ1-1
d_call: NA
v_call: TRBV7-2

cdr3_nt: TGTGCCTGGAACGGCGGGGGTGGCAGCTATCCCCTCCACTTT
cdr3_aa: CAWNGGGGSYPLHF
clone_size: NA
j_call: TRBJ1-6
d_call: NA
v_call: TRBV30

cdr3_nt: TGTGCCAGCAGGCGGACAGGGGCAGGAGATACGCAGTATTTT
cdr3_aa: CASRRTGAGDTQYF
clone_size: many
j_call: TRBJ2-3
d_call: TRBD1
v_call: TRBV7-9

cdr3_nt: TGTGCCAGCAGCCCGGACAGGGGAAAATCCAATGAGCAGTTCTTC
cdr3_aa: CASSPDRGKSNEQFF
clone_size: medium-sized
j_call: TRBJ2-1
d_call: NA
v_call: TRBV21-1

cdr3_nt: TGTGCCAGCAGGACGCAGGGAGGCTACACCTTC
cdr3_aa: CASRTQGGYTF
clone_size: many
j_call: TRBJ1-2
d_call: NA
v_call: TRBV6-5

cdr3_nt: TGCGCCAGCAGCCAAGAAACAGGTGACTATGGCTACACCTTC
cdr3_aa: CASSQETGDYGYTF
clone_size: few
j_call: TRBJ1-2
d_call: NA
v_call: TRBV4-1

cdr3_nt: TGTGCCAGCAGTTTTTTCGGCGGGAGAACAGATACGCAGTATTTT
cdr3_aa: CASSFFGGRTDTQYF
clone_size: NA
j_call: TRBJ2-3
d_call: TRBD2
v_call: TRBV12-3/TRBV12-4

cdr3_nt: TGTGCCAGCAGTTTTTTGCACGGCTATGGCTACACCTTC
cdr3_aa: CASSFLHGYGYTF
clone_size: NA
j_call: TRBJ1-2
d_call: NA
v_call: TRBV28